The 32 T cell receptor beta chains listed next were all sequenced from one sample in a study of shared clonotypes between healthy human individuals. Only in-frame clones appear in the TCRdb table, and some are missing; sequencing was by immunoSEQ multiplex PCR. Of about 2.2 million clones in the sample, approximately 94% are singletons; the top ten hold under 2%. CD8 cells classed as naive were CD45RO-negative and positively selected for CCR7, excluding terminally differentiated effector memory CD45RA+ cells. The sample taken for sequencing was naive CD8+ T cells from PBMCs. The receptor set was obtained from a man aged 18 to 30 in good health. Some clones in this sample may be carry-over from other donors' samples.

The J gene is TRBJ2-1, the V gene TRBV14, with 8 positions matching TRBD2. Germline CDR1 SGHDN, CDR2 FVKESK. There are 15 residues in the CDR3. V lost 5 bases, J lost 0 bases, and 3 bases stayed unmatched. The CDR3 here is CASSYRGGSYNEQFF. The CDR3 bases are TGTGCCAGCAGCTACCGGGGGGGCTCCTACAATGAGCAGTTCTTC. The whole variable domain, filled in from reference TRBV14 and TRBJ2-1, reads EAGVTQFPSHSVIEKGQTVTLRCDPISGHDNLYWYRRVMGKEIKFLLHFVKESKQDESGMPNNRFLAERTGGTYSTLKVQPAELEDSGVYFCASSYRGGSYNEQFFGPGTRLTVL.

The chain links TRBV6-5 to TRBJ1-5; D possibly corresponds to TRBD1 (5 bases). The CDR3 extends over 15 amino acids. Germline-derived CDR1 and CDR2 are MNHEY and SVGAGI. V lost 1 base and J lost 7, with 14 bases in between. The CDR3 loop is CASSYLKGRGQPQHF. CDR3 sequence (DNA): TGTGCCAGCAGTTACTTAAAGGGGAGGGGACAGCCCCAGCATTTT.

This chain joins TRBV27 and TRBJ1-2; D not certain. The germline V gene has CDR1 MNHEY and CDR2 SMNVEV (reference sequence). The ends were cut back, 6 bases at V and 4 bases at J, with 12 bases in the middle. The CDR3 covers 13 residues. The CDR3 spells CASSVGNSYGYTF. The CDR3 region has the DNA TGTGCCAGCAGCGTGGGGAACAGCTATGGCTACACCTTC.

This CDR3 reads CAISRASNQPQHF. The CDR3 DNA reads TGTGCCATCAGCAGAGCAAGCAATCAGCCCCAGCATTTT. The V and J genes are TRBV10-3 and TRBJ1-5; D remains ambiguous. Germline lookup yields CDR1 ENHRY and CDR2 SYGVKD. This CDR3 is built from 13 residues. The V gene lost 6 bases and the J gene lost 1 base, with 7 bases spanning the gap.

The CDR3 reads CASSLRGTSGLSYNEQFF. In DNA, the CDR3 is TGTGCCAGCAGCTTACGGGGTACTAGCGGGTTGTCCTACAATGAGCAGTTCTTC. The rearrangement uses TRBV7-6 and TRBJ2-1; 9 nucleotides match TRBD2. Germline V lookup: CDR1 SGHVS, CDR2 FNYEAQ. This CDR3 has 18 amino acids. With 2 bases clipped from V and 1 base from J, the junction kept 9 bases outside the gene matches.

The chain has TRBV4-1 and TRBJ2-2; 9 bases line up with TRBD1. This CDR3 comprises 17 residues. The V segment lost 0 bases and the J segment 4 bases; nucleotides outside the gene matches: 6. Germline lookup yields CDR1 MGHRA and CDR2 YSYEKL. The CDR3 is CASSQDGRQGVTGELFF. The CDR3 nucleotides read TGCGCCAGCAGCCAAGATGGCCGACAGGGGGTCACCGGGGAGCTGTTTTTT.

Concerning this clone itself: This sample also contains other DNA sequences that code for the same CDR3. Here the CDR3 DNA reads TGTGCCAGCAGCCAAGATTTAGGGGTGTATGAGCAGTTCTTC. Residues: CASSQDLGVYEQFF. V usage is TRBV4-2 and J usage is TRBJ2-1, with D maybe TRBD1 (5 bases). V lost 0 bases, J lost 8 bases, and 11 bases lay in between. The germline V gene encodes CDR1 LGHNA and CDR2 YNFKEQ. The CDR3 is 14 amino acids.

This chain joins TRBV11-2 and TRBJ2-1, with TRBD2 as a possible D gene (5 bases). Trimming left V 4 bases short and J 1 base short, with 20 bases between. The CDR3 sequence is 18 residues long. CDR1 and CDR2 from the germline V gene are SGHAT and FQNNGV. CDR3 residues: CASSSLTAIATSYNEQFF. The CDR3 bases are TGTGCCAGCAGCTCCCTAACCGCAATAGCGACATCCTACAATGAGCAGTTCTTC.

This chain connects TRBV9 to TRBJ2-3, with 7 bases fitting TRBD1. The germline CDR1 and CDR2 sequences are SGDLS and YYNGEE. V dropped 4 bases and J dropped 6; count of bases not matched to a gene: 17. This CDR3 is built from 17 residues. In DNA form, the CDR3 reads TGTGCCAGCAGCACAATTCACCGGGACAGATTAGAGGATACGCAGTATTTT. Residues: CASSTIHRDRLEDTQYF.

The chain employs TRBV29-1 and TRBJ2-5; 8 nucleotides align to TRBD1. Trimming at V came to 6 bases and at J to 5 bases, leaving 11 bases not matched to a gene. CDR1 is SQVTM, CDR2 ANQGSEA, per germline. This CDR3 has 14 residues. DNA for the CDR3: TGCAGCGTGAACTACCAGGGGGCCCGGGAGACCCAGTACTTC. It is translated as CSVNYQGARETQYF.

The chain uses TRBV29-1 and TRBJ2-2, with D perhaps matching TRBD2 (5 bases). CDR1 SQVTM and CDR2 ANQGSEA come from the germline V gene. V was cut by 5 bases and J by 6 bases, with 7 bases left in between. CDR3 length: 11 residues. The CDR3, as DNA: TGCAGCGTTAGCGGCCCCGGGGAGCTGTTTTTT. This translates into CSVSGPGELFF.

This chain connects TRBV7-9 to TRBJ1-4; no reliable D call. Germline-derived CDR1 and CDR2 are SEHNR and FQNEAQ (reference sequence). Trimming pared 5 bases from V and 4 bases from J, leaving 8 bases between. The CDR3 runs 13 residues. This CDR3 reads CASSPPLNEKLFF. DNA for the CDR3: TGTGCCAGCAGCCCCCCGCTTAATGAAAAACTGTTTTTT.

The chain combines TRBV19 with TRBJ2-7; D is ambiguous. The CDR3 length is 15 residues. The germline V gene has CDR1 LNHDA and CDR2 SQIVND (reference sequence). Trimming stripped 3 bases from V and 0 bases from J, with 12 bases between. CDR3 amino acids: CASSMAYLSSYEQYF. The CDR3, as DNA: TGTGCCAGTAGTATGGCCTATCTGAGCTCCTACGAGCAGTACTTC.

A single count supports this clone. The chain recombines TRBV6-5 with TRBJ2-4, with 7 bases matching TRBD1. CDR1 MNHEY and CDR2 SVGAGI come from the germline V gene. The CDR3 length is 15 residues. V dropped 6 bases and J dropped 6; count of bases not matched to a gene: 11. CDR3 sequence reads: CASSPEGAWGNIQYF. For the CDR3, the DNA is TGTGCCAGCAGCCCAGAGGGGGCTTGGGGAAACATTCAGTACTTC.

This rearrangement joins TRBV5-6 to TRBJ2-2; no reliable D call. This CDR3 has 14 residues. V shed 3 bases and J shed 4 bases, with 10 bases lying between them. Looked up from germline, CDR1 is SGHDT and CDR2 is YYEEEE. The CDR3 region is CASSSSSGTGELFF. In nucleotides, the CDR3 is TGTGCCAGCAGCTCCTCCTCAGGCACCGGGGAGCTGTTTTTT.

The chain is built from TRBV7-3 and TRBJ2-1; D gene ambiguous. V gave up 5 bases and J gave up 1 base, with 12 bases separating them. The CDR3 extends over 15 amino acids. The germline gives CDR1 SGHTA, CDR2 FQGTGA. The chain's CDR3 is CASSPLRRSYNEQFF. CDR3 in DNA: TGTGCCAGCAGCCCCCTTCGGCGTTCCTACAATGAGCAGTTCTTC. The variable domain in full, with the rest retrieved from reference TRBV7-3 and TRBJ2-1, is GAGVSQTPSNKVTEKGKYVELRCDPISGHTALYWYRQSLGQGPEFLIYFQGTGAADDSGLPNDRFFAVRPEGSVSTLKIQRTERGDSAVYLCASSPLRRSYNEQFFGPGTRLTVL.

The CDR3 sequence: CASSPTSGRHYNEQFF. The CDR3 DNA reads TGTGCCAGCAGCCCGACTAGCGGGAGGCACTACAATGAGCAGTTCTTC. The rearrangement uses TRBV27 and TRBJ2-1; 13 bases are a match to TRBD2. CDR1 is MNHEY and CDR2 is SMNVEV in the germline V gene (reference sequence). Trimming took 6 bases from V and 3 from J; bases not matched to a gene: 5. CDR3 length: 16 residues.

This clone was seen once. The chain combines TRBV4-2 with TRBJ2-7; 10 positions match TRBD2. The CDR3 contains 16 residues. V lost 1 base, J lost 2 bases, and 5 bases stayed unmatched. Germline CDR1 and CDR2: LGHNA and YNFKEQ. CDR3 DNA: TGTGCCAGCAGCCAAGGGGTAGCGGGAGGCACCTACGAGCAGTACTTC. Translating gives CASSQGVAGGTYEQYF.

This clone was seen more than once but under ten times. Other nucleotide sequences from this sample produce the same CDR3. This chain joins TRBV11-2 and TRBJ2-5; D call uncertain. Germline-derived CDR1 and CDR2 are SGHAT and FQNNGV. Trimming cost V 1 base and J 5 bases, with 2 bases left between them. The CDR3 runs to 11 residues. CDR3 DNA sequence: TGTGCCAGCAGCTTAGGCGAGACCCAGTACTTC. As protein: CASSLGETQYF. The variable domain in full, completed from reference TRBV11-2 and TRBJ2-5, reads EAGVAQSPRYKIIEKRQSVAFWCNPISGHATLYWYQQILGQGPKLLIQFQNNGVVDDSQLPKDRFSAERLKGVDSTLKIQPAKLEDSAVYLCASSLGETQYFGPGTRLLVL.

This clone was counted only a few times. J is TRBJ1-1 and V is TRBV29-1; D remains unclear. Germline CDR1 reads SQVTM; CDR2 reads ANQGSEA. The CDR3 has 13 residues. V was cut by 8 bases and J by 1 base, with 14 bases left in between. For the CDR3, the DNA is TGCAGCCCTAGCGGGTTGTCGAACACTGAAGCTTTCTTT. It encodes CSPSGLSNTEAFF.

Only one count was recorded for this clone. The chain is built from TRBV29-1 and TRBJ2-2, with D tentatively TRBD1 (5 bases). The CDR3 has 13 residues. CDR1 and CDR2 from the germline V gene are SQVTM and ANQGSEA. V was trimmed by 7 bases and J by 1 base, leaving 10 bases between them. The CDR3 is CSGSQENTGELFF. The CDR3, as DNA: TGCAGCGGTTCACAGGAGAACACCGGGGAGCTGTTTTTT.

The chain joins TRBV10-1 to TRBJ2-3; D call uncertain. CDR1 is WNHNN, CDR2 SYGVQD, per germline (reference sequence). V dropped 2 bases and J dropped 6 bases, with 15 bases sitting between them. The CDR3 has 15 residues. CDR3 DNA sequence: TGCGCCAGCAGTGAGATTCTAGGTTTCGGGGATACGCAGTATTTT. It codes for CASSEILGFGDTQYF.

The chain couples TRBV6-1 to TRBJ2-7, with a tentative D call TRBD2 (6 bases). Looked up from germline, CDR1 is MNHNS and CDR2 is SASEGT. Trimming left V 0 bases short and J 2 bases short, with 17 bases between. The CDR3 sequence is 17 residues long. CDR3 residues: CASSEAAGTQIPYEQYF. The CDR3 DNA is TGTGCCAGCAGTGAAGCGGCCGGGACTCAAATCCCCTACGAGCAGTACTTC.

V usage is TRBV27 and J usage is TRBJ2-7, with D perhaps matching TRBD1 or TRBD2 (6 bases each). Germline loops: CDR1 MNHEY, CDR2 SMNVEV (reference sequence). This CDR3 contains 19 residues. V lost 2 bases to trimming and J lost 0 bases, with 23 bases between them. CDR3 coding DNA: TGTGCCAGCAGTTTAAAGTCGTTAGGGGGGCCTCACACCTCCTACGAGCAGTACTTC. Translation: CASSLKSLGGPHTSYEQYF.

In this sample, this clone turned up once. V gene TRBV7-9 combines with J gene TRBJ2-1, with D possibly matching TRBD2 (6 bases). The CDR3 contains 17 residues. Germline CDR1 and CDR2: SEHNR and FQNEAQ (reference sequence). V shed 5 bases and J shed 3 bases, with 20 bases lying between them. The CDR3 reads CASSPGVGAGYYNEQFF. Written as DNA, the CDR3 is TGTGCCAGCAGCCCTGGGGTAGGGGCGGGATACTACAATGAGCAGTTCTTC.

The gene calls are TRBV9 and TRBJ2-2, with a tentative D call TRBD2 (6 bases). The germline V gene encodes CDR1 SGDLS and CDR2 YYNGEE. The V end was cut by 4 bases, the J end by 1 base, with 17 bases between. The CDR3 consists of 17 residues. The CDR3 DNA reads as TGTGCCAGCAGCCTAGGTGTTGGTAGCGGGAACACCGGGGAGCTGTTTTTT. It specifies CASSLGVGSGNTGELFF.

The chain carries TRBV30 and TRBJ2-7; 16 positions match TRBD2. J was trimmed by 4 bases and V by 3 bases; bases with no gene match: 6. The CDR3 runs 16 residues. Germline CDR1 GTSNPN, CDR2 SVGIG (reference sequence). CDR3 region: CAWSEGLAGGRYEQYF. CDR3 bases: TGTGCCTGGAGCGAGGGACTAGCGGGAGGGCGGTACGAGCAGTACTTC.

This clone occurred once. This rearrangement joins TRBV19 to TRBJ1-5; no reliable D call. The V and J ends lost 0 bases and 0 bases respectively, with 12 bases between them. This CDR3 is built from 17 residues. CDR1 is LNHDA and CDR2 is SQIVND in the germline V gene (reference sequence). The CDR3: CASSIDWSYYSNQPQHF. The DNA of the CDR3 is TGTGCCAGTAGTATAGATTGGAGTTACTATAGCAATCAGCCCCAGCATTTT.

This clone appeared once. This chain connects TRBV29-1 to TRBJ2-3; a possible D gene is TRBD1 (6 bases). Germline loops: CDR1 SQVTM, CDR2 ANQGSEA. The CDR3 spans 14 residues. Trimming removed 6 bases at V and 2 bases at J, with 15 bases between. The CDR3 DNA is TGCAGCGTGGATAACCGGGACAACACAGATACGCAGTATTTT. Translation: CSVDNRDNTDTQYF.

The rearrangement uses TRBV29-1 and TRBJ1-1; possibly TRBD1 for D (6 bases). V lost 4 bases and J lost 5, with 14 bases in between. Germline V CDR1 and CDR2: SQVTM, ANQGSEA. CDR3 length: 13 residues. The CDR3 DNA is TGCAGCGTTGCTCCGGGGGCGCAAACTGAAGCTTTCTTT. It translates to CSVAPGAQTEAFF.

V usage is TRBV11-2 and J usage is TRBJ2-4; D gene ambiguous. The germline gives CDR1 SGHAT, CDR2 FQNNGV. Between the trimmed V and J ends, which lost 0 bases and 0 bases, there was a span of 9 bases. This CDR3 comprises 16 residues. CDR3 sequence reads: CASSLDLFLAKNIQYF. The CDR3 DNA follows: TGTGCCAGCAGCTTAGATCTTTTTTTAGCCAAAAACATTCAGTACTTC.

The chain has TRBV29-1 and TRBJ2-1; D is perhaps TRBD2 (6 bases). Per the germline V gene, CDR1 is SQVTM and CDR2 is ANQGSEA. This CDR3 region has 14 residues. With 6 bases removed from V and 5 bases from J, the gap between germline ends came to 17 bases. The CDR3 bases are TGCAGCGTCCAAAGGACTACGATCGACAATGAGCAGTTCTTC. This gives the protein CSVQRTTIDNEQFF.